Below are 22 T cell receptor beta chains sequenced from a single sample in a study of ipilimumab plus nivolumab after autologous stem cell transplantation. Only in-frame clones appear in the TCRdb table, and some are missing; sequencing was by immunoSEQ multiplex PCR. The sample holds approximately 10,000 clones, more than 65% seen once. Specimen: PBMCs, collected in a trial of ipilimumab plus nivolumab as post-transplant consolidation. These receptors all come from a male donor with diffuse large B-cell lymphoma.

The rearrangement uses TRBV7-2 and TRBJ1-6; possibly TRBD1 for D (5 bases). Between the trimmed V and J ends, which lost 1 base and 14 bases, there was a span of 12 bases. Germline CDR1 is SGHTA and CDR2 is FQGNSA. This CDR3 has 13 amino acids. The CDR3 coding sequence is TGTGCCAGCAGCTTAGGGTACGCAGGGACCCTCCACTTT. It encodes CASSLGYAGTLHF.

The genes are TRBV30 and TRBJ2-3, with D possibly called TRBD1 or TRBD2 (5 bases each). With 0 bases removed from V and 5 bases from J, the gap between germline ends came to 12 bases. The CDR3 totals 14 residues. The germline CDR1 and CDR2 sequences are GTSNPN and SVGIG (reference sequence). In DNA form, the CDR3 reads TGTGCCTGGAGTGTACTAGGGGTGATAGATACGCAGTATTTT. It is translated as CAWSVLGVIDTQYF. Full variable domain (outside the CDR3, taken from reference TRBV30 and TRBJ2-3): SQTIHQWPATLVQPVGSPLSLECTVEGTSNPNLYWYRQAAGRGLQLLFYSVGIGQISSEVPQNLSASRPQDRQFILSSKKLLLSDSGFYLCAWSVLGVIDTQYFGPGTRLTVL.

The J gene is TRBJ1-2, the V gene TRBV7-9; a weak D match, TRBD1 (6 bases). The V end lost 0 bases, the J end lost 4 bases, and 9 bases lay between the germline ends. The V gene's germline CDR1 is SEHNR and CDR2 FQNEAQ (reference sequence). The CDR3 totals 14 residues. CDR3 sequence reads: CASSLAGAGYGYTF. The DNA for the CDR3 is TGTGCCAGCAGCTTAGCGGGGGCCGGCTATGGCTACACCTTC.

The chain recombines TRBV7-3 with TRBJ2-7; 8 nucleotides match TRBD1. Germline CDR1 and CDR2: SGHTA and FQGTGA. CDR3 length: 15 amino acids. V lost 2 bases and J lost 5; bases outside the gene matches: 8. The CDR3 region has the DNA TGTGCCAGCAGCTTACTTCGGACAGGGAAGAACGAGCAGTACTTC. This sequence encodes CASSLLRTGKNEQYF.

The chain combines TRBV18 with TRBJ1-1, with 8 bases aligning to TRBD1. Germline values: CDR1 KGHSH, CDR2 LQKENI. After removal of 4 bases from V and 5 bases from J, the junction contained 9 bases not matched to a gene. The CDR3 totals 15 residues. CDR3 nucleotide sequence: TGTGCCAGCTCACGCGCCGGCAGGGGGCAAACTGAAGCTTTCTTT. Translation gives CASSRAGRGQTEAFF.

The chain combines TRBV7-2 with TRBJ2-7; D gene ambiguous. The CDR3 length is 12 residues. V shed 5 bases and J shed 6 bases, with 11 bases lying between them. Germline V gives CDR1 SGHTA, CDR2 FQGNSA. The CDR3 nucleotides are TGTGCCAGCAGCCTTGAAAAGGTCGAGCAGTACTTC. Translating it yields CASSLEKVEQYF.

This chain joins TRBV5-4 and TRBJ2-7; D may be TRBD1 or TRBD2 (5 bases each). Trimming removed 2 bases at V and 6 bases at J, with 15 bases between. This CDR3 contains 14 residues. Germline lookup yields CDR1 SGHNT and CDR2 YYREEE (reference sequence). The CDR3 nucleotides are TGTGCCAGCAGCTTTGGGGGAATGTTGGCCGAGCAGTACTTC. Its translation is CASSFGGMLAEQYF.

The V gene is TRBV11-2, the J gene TRBJ1-1; TRBD1 might be the D (5 bases). Germline CDR1 SGHAT, CDR2 FQNNGV. This CDR3 contains 14 residues. V gave up 6 bases and J gave up 4 bases, with 15 bases separating them. The CDR3 region is CASSHSPGLTEAFF. CDR3 coding DNA: TGTGCCAGCAGTCATAGCCCAGGGCTCACTGAAGCTTTCTTT. Combining the CDR3 with reference TRBV11-2 and TRBJ1-1 gives the whole variable domain EAGVAQSPRYKIIEKRQSVAFWCNPISGHATLYWYQQILGQGPKLLIQFQNNGVVDDSQLPKDRFSAERLKGVDSTLKIQPAKLEDSAVYLCASSHSPGLTEAFFGQGTRLTVV.

By share, this clone ranks as large. CDR3 residues: CASSLWGSNQPQHF. Here the CDR3 DNA reads TGTGCCAGTAGTCTGTGGGGATCGAATCAGCCCCAGCATTTT. The chain joins TRBV19 to TRBJ1-5; D is uncertain. The germline CDR1 and CDR2 sequences are LNHDA and SQIVND (reference sequence). Trimming pared 5 bases from V and 4 bases from J, leaving 12 bases between. This CDR3 comprises 14 residues.

J is TRBJ2-7 and V is TRBV4-1; D call uncertain. Trimming shortened V by 0 bases and J by 3 bases, and 9 bases separated the two germline ends. Looked up from germline, CDR1 is MGHRA and CDR2 is YSYEKL. The CDR3 has 14 amino acids. CDR3 bases: TGCGCCAGCAGCCAAGACGGGCAGTACTACGAGCAGTACTTC. This encodes CASSQDGQYYEQYF.

Note on this clone: This specimen includes other DNA sequences encoding the same CDR3. V and J are TRBV5-1 and TRBJ2-2, with a possible D match to TRBD1 (5 bases). Germline V gives CDR1 SGHRS, CDR2 YFSETQ. The CDR3 loop spans 15 amino acids. Between the trimmed V and J ends, which lost 0 bases and 0 bases, there was a span of 6 bases. The CDR3 coding sequence is TGCGCCAGCAGCTTGGAGGGGCCGAACACCGGGGAGCTGTTTTTT. It translates to CASSLEGPNTGELFF. Full variable domain (rest looked up from reference TRBV5-1 and TRBJ2-2): KAGVTQTPRYLIKTRGQQVTLSCSPISGHRSVSWYQQTPGQGLQFLFEYFSETQRNKGNFPGRFSGRQFSNSRSEMNVSTLELGDSALYLCASSLEGPNTGELFFGEGSRLTVL.

V is TRBV14 and J is TRBJ1-2; perhaps TRBD1 as D (5 bases). V was cut by 0 bases and J by 4 bases, with 9 bases left in between. The CDR3 spans 14 residues. CDR1 and CDR2 (germline): SGHDN, FVKESK. CDR3 nucleotides: TGTGCCAGCAGCCAAGATTGGCAGGGCTATGGCTACACCTTC. Translated, it gives CASSQDWQGYGYTF. The full variable domain, rest sourced from reference TRBV14 and TRBJ1-2, is EAGVTQFPSHSVIEKGQTVTLRCDPISGHDNLYWYRRVMGKEIKFLLHFVKESKQDESGMPNNRFLAERTGGTYSTLKVQPAELEDSGVYFCASSQDWQGYGYTFGSGTRLTVV.

In the case of this clone: Within the sample, other DNA sequences also encode this same CDR3. The genes are TRBV7-8 and TRBJ1-5; 7 positions agree with TRBD1. Looked up from germline, CDR1 is SGHVS and CDR2 is FQNEAQ. This CDR3 is built from 14 residues. V shed 5 bases, J shed 7 bases, and the junction held 8 bases outside the gene matches. Here the CDR3 DNA reads TGTGCCAGCAGCCCGACAGGGCCGGGACAGCCCCAGCATTTT. As protein: CASSPTGPGQPQHF. Variable domain in full (rest from reference TRBV7-8 and TRBJ1-5): GAGVSQSPRYKVAKRGQDVALRCDPISGHVSLFWYQQALGQGPEFLTYFQNEAQLDKSGLPSDRFFAERPEGSVSTLKIQRTQQEDSAVYLCASSPTGPGQPQHFGDGTRLSIL.

This clone occurred a few times. The rearrangement uses TRBV6-5 and TRBJ2-1; tentative D call: TRBD2 (6 bases). Trimming left V 6 bases short and J 5 bases short, with 14 bases between. CDR3 size: 14 residues. Per germline, CDR1 MNHEY and CDR2 SVGAGI. The CDR3 reads CASRSPGLNNEQFF. The CDR3 DNA follows: TGTGCCAGCAGATCGCCGGGACTGAACAATGAGCAGTTCTTC.

This clone was seen once. The chain is built from TRBV27 and TRBJ1-2, with 10 nucleotides matching TRBD1. Germline V gene lookup returns CDR1 MNHEY and CDR2 SMNVEV (reference sequence). The CDR3 has 17 residues. Losses at the gene ends were 0 bases for V and 4 bases for J; bases not matched to a gene: 8. CDR3 DNA: TGTGCCAGCAGTTTATCATTTACGGGACAGGGGACCTATGGCTACACCTTC. Its protein is CASSLSFTGQGTYGYTF.

This sequence joins TRBV9 and TRBJ2-1, with 8 bases fitting TRBD2. This CDR3 comprises 15 residues. CDR1 SGDLS and CDR2 YYNGEE come from the germline V gene. V gave up 0 bases and J gave up 2 bases; unmatched junction bases: 1. The CDR3 is CASSVVSGAYNEQFF. For the CDR3, the DNA is TGTGCCAGCAGCGTAGTTAGCGGGGCCTACAATGAGCAGTTCTTC.

V and J are TRBV27 and TRBJ2-7; 11 bases align to TRBD2. With V trimmed by 3 bases and J by 3 bases, 1 base remained unmatched. The germline CDR1 and CDR2 sequences are MNHEY and SMNVEV (reference sequence). The CDR3 consists of 14 residues. The CDR3 nucleotides are TGTGCCAGCAGTTTTGGGACTAGCGGCTACGAGCAGTACTTC. It yields the protein CASSFGTSGYEQYF.

The chain recombines TRBV6-1 with TRBJ1-5, with 11 bases that match TRBD1. Germline V gene data show CDR1 as MNHNS and CDR2 as SASEGT. The CDR3 contains 16 residues. V was clipped by 4 bases and J by 7 bases; unmatched bases: 9. The CDR3 is CASSAGQGAFWQPQHF. In nucleotides, the CDR3 is TGTGCCAGCAGTGCCGGACAGGGGGCGTTTTGGCAGCCCCAGCATTTT.

This chain joins TRBV5-1 and TRBJ1-4; D remains ambiguous. The germline V gene has CDR1 SGHRS and CDR2 YFSETQ. Trimming left V 2 bases short and J 5 bases short, with 7 bases between. The length of the CDR3 is 13 residues. CDR3 nucleotides: TGCGCCAGCAGCTTTGGTACCAATGAAAAACTGTTTTTT. Amino acid sequence: CASSFGTNEKLFF.

The sample holds one count of this clone. The chain has TRBV7-6 and TRBJ2-7; 10 bases agree with TRBD1. Germline CDR1 and CDR2: SGHVS and FNYEAQ. The CDR3 has 16 amino acids. V trimming: 5 bases; J trimming: 1 base; junction bases outside the gene matches: 8. The CDR3 protein is CASSPRPGQGSYEQYF. CDR3 nucleotide sequence: TGTGCCAGCAGCCCCCGTCCGGGACAGGGGTCCTACGAGCAGTACTTC.

This chain joins TRBV4-1 and TRBJ2-7; 10 nucleotides line up with TRBD2. J lost 2 bases, V lost 3 bases, and 7 bases had no gene match. This CDR3 has 16 amino acids. Germline CDR1 and CDR2: MGHRA and YSYEKL. CDR3 residues: CASSHQGLAGAYEQYF. As DNA, the CDR3 is TGCGCCAGCAGCCACCAGGGGCTAGCGGGAGCCTACGAGCAGTACTTC.

The chain is built from TRBV9 and TRBJ2-7; possibly TRBD1 for D (6 bases). Germline lookup yields CDR1 SGDLS and CDR2 YYNGEE. The CDR3 is 13 residues long. Trimming cost V 3 bases and J 1 base, with 8 bases left between them. CDR3 in amino acids: CASSAGQSYEQYF. The CDR3 bases are TGTGCCAGCAGCGCTGGACAGTCCTACGAGCAGTACTTC.